This T cell receptor (beta chain) derives from a study of shared clonotypes between healthy human individuals. The overall study: Per donor, CD8 memory used one plate, CD8 naive used two, CD4 memory used three and CD4 naive used three.

V gave up 2 bases and J gave up 6 bases; unmatched junction bases: 6. The CDR3 extends over 14 amino acids. Looked up from germline, CDR1 is MDHEN and CDR2 is SYDVKM. The assay was carried out at the deep level. Sorted-subset replicate PCR reactions contained roughly 210 ng DNA, corresponding to approximately 30,000 T cell genomes. Only in-frame clones appear in the TCRdb table, and some are missing; sequencing was by immunoSEQ multiplex PCR. The sample includes about 2.1 million clones, about 93% seen only once; the top ten take more than 1.5%. It was CD45RO-negative cells, positively selected for CCR7, that made up naive CD8 cells, with terminally differentiated effector memory CD45RA+ cells excluded.

The chain combines TRBV28 with TRBJ2-5, with 7 bases fitting TRBD2. The receptor was derived from a man in his late teens or twenties in good health. Some clones in this sample may be carry-over from other donors' samples. Sequencing used naive CD8+ T cells from PBMCs. The CDR3 here is CASSLRDYHQTQYF. The DNA of the CDR3 is TGTGCCAGCAGTTTAAGGGACTATCACCAGACCCAGTACTTC.